The T cell receptor beta chain under discussion was sequenced for a study of breast tumors, draining lymph nodes, adjacent tissues. General study points: Tumors had less TCR diversity than lymph nodes, more than nontumor tissue. The data were judged consistent with most tumor T cells coming from lymph node and expanding in tumor. Tumor T cell lymph node origin was a supported hypothesis, not proven. Tumor and nontumor repertoires were significantly more similar in luminal-like than in basal-like breast cancer.

This clonotype was observed at least ten times. The antigen remains undetermined. TCRdb independently ran MiXCR on the multiplex PCR reads; one entry per CDR3 protein. This sample has more than 85,000 distinct CDR3 sequences, with about 20% found just once. V was clipped by 6 bases and J by 5 bases, with 10 bases between them. There are 12 residues in the CDR3. Samples came from axillary lymph nodes draining the breast cancer. The genes are TRBV12-3 or TRBV12-4 and TRBJ2-5; D gene ambiguous. What was sequenced was axillary lymph node tissue. This TCR derives from a female donor with breast cancer. Some clones in this sample may be carry-over from other donors' samples. DNA for the CDR3: TGTGCCAGCAGACTAAGTGCGGAGACCCAGTACTTC. This gives the protein CASRLSAETQYF.